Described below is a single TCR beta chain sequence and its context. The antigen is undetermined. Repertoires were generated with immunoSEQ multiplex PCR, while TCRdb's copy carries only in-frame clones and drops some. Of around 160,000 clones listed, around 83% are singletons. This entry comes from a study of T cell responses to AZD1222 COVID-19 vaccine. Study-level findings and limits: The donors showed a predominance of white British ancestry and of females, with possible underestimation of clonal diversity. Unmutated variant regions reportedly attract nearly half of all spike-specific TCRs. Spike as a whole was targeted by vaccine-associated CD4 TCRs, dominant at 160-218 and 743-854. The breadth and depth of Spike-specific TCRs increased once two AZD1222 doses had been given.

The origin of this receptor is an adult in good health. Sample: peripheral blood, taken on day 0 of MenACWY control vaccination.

Here the CDR3 DNA reads TGTGCCAGCAGTGAAATAGGGGGCAGGACTGAAGCTTTCTTT. Translation: CASSEIGGRTEAFF. The V and J genes are TRBV6-1 and TRBJ1-1, with 7 bases aligning to TRBD1. Germline CDR1 and CDR2: MNHNS and SASEGT. CDR3 length equals 14 residues. J lost 5 bases, V lost 2 bases, and 5 bases had no gene match.